This T cell receptor beta chain comes out of a study of T-cell memory formation after mild COVID-19. Via MiXCR, TCRdb re-called the 5' RACE reads, giving one row per CDR3 protein. This table holds approximately 150,000 distinct CDR3 sequences, 13% found once. This clonotype was counted many times. CDR1 and CDR2 from the germline V gene are SGHTA and FQGNSA. V was pared by 4 bases and J by 6 bases, with 6 bases of the junction left unmatched. The CDR3 loop spans 14 amino acids. The V and J genes are TRBV7-2 and TRBJ2-3; 8 bases are a match to TRBD1. The sequencing input was PBMCs or a T cell subset sorted from them (not recorded which). The clonotype comes from a young man who had mild COVID-19 (a few samples of this study predate the infection). Cell type and time point are not known. The CDR3 DNA reads as TGTGCCAGCAGCTACTCAGGGGGCGCGGATACGCAGTATTTT. As protein: CASSYSGGADTQYF.